This entry concerns a single T cell receptor beta chain. As yet, its antigen is unknown. This sample stems from a study of shared clonotypes between healthy human individuals. Study-level background: CD8 memory received one plate per donor, CD8 naive two, CD4 memory three and CD4 naive three. The study's findings and limits: Relative to their counterparts shared across all four donors, non-shared clonotypes exhibited diminished generation probabilities.

Recent acute infections and vaccinations were absent in the healthy HIV-negative adult donors. CD4+ cell separation produced CD45RA+ naive and CD45RA-negative memory subsets. The CDR3 consists of 14 residues. V was cut by 9 bases and J by 0 bases, with 12 bases left in between. Germline CDR1 reads MNHNS; CDR2 reads SASEGT. Here immunoSEQ multiplex PCR was the method, and the copy in TCRdb shows in-frame clones only, minus some. The sample holds roughly 2.6 million clones, more than 90% seen once. The chain couples TRBV6-1 to TRBJ2-1; D is unresolved. The source material was naive CD4+ T cells sorted from blood. Subset here: CD45RA+ positively selected. The TCR was taken from a man younger than 35 in good health. CDR3 coding DNA: TGTGCCAGTCCCGGGCCAAGCTCCTACAATGAGCAGTTCTTC. Its protein is CASPGPSSYNEQFF.